A selection of T cell receptor beta chains follows, all from one sample in a study of shared clonotypes between healthy human individuals. The protocol was immunoSEQ multiplex PCR, while the TCRdb copy is restricted to in-frame clones and leaves out a portion. This table holds hundreds of thousands of clones, 90% to 97% found once. Sequences were obtained from naive CD8+ T cells sorted from blood. The receptors here all came from a woman aged 25-40 years in good health. Both conserved end residues are part of each CDR3. Rows may omit the clone size; those that give it use once, few, many or a size class.

j_call clone_size v_call cdr3_aa
TRBJ2-7 once TRBV5-1 CASTARDPSYEQYF
TRBJ1-1 . TRBV27 CASSLRGPYTEAFF
TRBJ1-1 . TRBV19 CASSMEPMNTEAFF
TRBJ1-2 . TRBV28 CASSPGYGYTF
TRBJ1-2 once TRBV29-1 CSVKGADYGYTF
TRBJ2-7 . TRBV27 CASSLRQGVNEQYF
TRBJ2-2 . TRBV7-9 CASSTPRDSLSPNTGELFF
TRBJ2-7 . TRBV7-6 CASSPISGRSIYEQYF
TRBJ2-1 . TRBV7-8 CASSAGLAGATSYNEQFF
TRBJ2-5 . TRBV5-1 CASSSLGLSPGETQYF
TRBJ1-2 . TRBV29-1 CSIGQTDGYTF
TRBJ2-3 once TRBV27 CASRPSGRATDTQYF
TRBJ2-1 . TRBV7-9 CASSGSSAYNEQFF
TRBJ2-7 . TRBV19 CATSGDYEQYF
TRBJ2-1 . TRBV6-1 CASSEAVAGTGRNTYNEQFF
TRBJ2-7 . TRBV13 CASSQGQAYYEQYF
TRBJ1-4 . TRBV7-9 CASSSKDRGIEKLFF
TRBJ1-1 once TRBV11-2 CASSLRDSTNTEAFF
TRBJ2-3 . TRBV5-6 CASSLTPSGGTDTQYF